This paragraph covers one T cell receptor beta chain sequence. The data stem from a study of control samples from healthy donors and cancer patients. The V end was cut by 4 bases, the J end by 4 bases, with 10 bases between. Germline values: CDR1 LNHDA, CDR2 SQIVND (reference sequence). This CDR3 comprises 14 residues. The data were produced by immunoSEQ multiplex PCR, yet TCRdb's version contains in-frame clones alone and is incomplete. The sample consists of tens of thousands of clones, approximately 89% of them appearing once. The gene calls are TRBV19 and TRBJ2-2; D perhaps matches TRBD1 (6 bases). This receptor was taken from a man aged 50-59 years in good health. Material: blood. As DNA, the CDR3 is TGTGCCAGTAGTACGTACAGGGCCACCGGGGAGCTGTTTTTT. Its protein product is CASSTYRATGELFF.